Each of the 6 T cell receptor beta chains below was sequenced from the same sample in a study of CD8+ T cells in alopecia areata. It was cDNA, reverse transcribed from extracted RNA, that served as the sequencing template. Sequencing was performed with immunoSEQ multiplex PCR; in TCRdb, only in-frame clones are kept and a portion is missing. The sample has 180,000 or so clones; roughly 60% are singletons. The sample was CD4+ T cells sorted from blood, taken at week 0. The receptors originated from a human donor with alopecia areata.

This clone showed up just a few times. The chain combines TRBV29-1 with TRBJ2-1; 14 nucleotides align to TRBD2. J gave up 13 bases and V 1 base, and 6 bases lay outside the gene matches. The CDR3 is made up of 14 amino acids. Germline V gives CDR1 SQVTM, CDR2 ANQGSEA. The CDR3: CSVEVGTSGGPQFF. CDR3 bases: TGCAGCGTTGAAGTGGGGACTAGCGGGGGCCCCCAGTTCTTC.

This chain joins TRBV15 and TRBJ1-2, with D possibly matching TRBD1 (5 bases). Trimming pared 1 base from V and 5 bases from J, leaving 14 bases between. The CDR3 loop spans 15 amino acids. Germline assignment: CDR1 LNHNV and CDR2 YYDKDF (reference sequence). The CDR3 DNA sequence: TGTGCCACCAGCAGAGGCGCCGTCAGGGATTATGGCTACACCTTC. This sequence encodes CATSRGAVRDYGYTF. Full variable domain (rest looked up from reference TRBV15 and TRBJ1-2): DAMVIQNPRYQVTQFGKPVTLSCSQTLNHNVMYWYQQKSSQAPKLLFHYYDKDFNNEADTPDNFQSRRPNTSFCFLDIRSPGLGDTAMYLCATSRGAVRDYGYTFGSGTRLTVV.

This clone was detected once. This rearrangement joins TRBV6-5 to TRBJ1-5; 8 nucleotides align to TRBD1. CDR1 and CDR2 (germline): MNHEY, SVGAGI. Unmatched junction bases numbered 9, after V lost 5 bases and J lost 6 bases. The CDR3 extends over 15 amino acids. In nucleotides, the CDR3 is TGTGCCAGCAGTCCTGGACAGGGCTGGAGTCAGCCCCAGCATTTT. Its protein is CASSPGQGWSQPQHF.

By sample fraction, this clone is medium-sized. The V and J genes are TRBV2 and TRBJ2-3; 8 bases map to TRBD2. J was trimmed by 10 bases and V by 6 bases; bases with no gene match: 6. Germline CDR1 SNHLY, CDR2 FYNNEI. This CDR3 region has 12 residues. In DNA, the CDR3 is TGTGCCAGCAGGACCTTAGCGGGGCCGCAGTATTTT. The encoded protein is CASRTLAGPQYF. The entire variable domain, with the rest obtained from reference TRBV2 and TRBJ2-3, is as follows: EPEVTQTPSHQVTQMGQEVILRCVPISNHLYFYWYRQILGQKVEFLVSFYNNEISEKSEIFDDQFSVERPDGSNFTLKIRSTKLEDSAMYFCASRTLAGPQYFGPGTRLTVL.

The gene calls are TRBV29-1 and TRBJ2-7; 10 bases match TRBD1. Germline CDR1 is SQVTM and CDR2 is ANQGSEA. This CDR3 comprises 12 residues. With V trimmed by 4 bases and J by 3 bases, 0 bases remained unmatched. DNA for the CDR3: TGCAGCGTTGGGGACAGGGGCTACGAGCAGTACTTC. As protein: CSVGDRGYEQYF.

The V gene is TRBV5-6, the J gene TRBJ1-2; D is ambiguous. Germline loops: CDR1 SGHDT, CDR2 YYEEEE. Trimming took 2 bases from V and 7 from J, leaving 18 bases between them. This CDR3 contains 15 residues. The CDR3 sequence: CASSLRTGLSGGYTF. The CDR3, as DNA: TGTGCCAGCAGCTTACGGACCGGGCTATCGGGTGGCTACACCTTC.